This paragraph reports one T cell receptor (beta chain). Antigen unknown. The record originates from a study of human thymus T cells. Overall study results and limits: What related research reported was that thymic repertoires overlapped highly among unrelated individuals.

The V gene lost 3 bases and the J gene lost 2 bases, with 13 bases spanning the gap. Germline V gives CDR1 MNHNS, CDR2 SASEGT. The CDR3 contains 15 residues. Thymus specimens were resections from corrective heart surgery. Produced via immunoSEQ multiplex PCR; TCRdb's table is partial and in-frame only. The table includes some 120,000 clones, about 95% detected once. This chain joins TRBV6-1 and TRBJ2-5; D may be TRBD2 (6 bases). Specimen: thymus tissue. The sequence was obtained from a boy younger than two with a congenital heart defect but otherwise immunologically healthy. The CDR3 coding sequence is TGTGCCAGCAGTGAGTTTCACCGGGGGCAAGAGACCCAGTACTTC. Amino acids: CASSEFHRGQETQYF.